This TCR beta chain came from a study of T cell responses to AZD1222 COVID-19 vaccine. CDR1 is MNHEY, CDR2 SVGAGI, per germline. There are 16 residues in the CDR3. Trimming took 6 bases from V and 7 from J; bases not matched to a gene: 12. TCRdb's table, derived via immunoSEQ multiplex PCR, lists solely in-frame clones and lacks some. The sample yields some 170,000 clones, 80% to 95% seen once. On this clone: Its antigen is still unknown.

Study outcomes and limitations: Vaccine-related CD4 TCRs covered spike, predominating at 160-218 and 743-854. Close to half of spike-specific TCRs reportedly recognize unmutated variant regions.

The chain is built from TRBV6-5 and TRBJ2-2, with 9 bases identical to TRBD2. Sequenced material: peripheral blood, taken 28 days after the second AZD1222 dose. This receptor was taken from an adult who received the AZD1222 COVID-19 vaccine. The CDR3 sequence is CASSYPGRGGGGELFF. The DNA for the CDR3 is TGTGCCAGCAGCTACCCCGGGCGGGGGGGAGGCGGGGAGCTGTTTTTT.